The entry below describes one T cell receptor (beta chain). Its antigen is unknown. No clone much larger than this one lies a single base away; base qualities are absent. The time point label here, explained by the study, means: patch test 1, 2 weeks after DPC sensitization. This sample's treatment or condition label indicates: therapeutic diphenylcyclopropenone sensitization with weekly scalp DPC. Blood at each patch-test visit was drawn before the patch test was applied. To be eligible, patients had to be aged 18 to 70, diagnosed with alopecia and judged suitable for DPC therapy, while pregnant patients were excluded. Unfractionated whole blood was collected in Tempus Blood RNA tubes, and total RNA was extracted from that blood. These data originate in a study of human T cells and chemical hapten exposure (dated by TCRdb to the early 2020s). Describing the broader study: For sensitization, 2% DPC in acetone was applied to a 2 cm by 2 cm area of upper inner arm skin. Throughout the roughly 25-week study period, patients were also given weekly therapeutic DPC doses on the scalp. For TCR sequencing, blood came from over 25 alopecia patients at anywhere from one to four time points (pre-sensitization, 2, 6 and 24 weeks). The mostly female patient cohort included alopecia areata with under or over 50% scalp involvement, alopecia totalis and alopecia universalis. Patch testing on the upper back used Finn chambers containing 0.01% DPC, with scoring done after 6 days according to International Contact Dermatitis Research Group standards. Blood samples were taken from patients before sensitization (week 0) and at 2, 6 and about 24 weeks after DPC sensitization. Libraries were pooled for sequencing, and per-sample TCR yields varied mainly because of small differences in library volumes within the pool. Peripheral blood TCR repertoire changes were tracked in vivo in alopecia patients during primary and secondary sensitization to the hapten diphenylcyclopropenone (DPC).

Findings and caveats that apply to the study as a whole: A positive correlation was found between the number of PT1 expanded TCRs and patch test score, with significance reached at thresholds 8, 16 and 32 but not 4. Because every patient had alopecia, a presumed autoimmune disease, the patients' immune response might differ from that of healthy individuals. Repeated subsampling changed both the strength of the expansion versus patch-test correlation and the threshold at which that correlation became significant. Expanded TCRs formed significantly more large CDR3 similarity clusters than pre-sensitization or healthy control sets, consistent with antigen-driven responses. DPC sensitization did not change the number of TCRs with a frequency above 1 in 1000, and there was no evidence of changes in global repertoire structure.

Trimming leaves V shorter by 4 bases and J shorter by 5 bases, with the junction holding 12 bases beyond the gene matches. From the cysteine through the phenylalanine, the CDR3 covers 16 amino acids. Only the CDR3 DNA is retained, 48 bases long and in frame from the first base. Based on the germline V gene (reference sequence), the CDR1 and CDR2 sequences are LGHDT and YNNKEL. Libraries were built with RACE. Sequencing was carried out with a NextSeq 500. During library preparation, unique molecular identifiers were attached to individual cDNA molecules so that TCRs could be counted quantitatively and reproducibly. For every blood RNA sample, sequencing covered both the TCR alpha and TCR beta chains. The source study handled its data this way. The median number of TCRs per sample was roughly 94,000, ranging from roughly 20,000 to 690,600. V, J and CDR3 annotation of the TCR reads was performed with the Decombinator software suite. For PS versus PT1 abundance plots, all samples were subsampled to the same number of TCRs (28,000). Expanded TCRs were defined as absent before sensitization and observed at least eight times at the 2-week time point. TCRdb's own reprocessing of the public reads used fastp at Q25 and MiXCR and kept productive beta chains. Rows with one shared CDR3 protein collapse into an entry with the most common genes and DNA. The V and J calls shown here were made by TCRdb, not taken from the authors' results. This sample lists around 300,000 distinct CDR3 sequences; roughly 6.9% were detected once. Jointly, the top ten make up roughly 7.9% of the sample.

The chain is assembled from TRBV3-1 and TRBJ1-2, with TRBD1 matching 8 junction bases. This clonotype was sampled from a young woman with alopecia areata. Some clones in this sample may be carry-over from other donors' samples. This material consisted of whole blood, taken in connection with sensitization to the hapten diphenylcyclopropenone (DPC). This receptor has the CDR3 CASSPSATGEPYGYTF. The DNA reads TGTGCCAGCAGCCCTTCCGCGACAGGGGAACCTTATGGCTACACCTTC.